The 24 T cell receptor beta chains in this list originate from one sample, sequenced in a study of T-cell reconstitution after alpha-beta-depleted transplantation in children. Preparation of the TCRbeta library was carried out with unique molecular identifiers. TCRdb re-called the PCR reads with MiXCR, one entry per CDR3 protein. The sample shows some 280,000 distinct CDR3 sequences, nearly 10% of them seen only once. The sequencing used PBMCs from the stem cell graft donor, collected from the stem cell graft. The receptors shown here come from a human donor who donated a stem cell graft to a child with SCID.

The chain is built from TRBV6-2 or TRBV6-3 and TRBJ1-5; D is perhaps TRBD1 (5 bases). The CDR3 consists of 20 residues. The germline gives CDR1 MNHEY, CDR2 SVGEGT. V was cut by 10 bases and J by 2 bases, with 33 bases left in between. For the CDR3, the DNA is TGTGCCACCCCGACTGTTGGAAGTCCTCCAATAATCAGGGGCAATCAGCCCCAGCATTTT. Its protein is CATPTVGSPPIIRGNQPQHF.

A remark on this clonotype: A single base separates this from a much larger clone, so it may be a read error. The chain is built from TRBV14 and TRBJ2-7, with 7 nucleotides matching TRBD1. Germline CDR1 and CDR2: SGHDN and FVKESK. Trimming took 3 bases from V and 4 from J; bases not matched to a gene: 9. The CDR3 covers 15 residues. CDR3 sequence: CASSQGQSTLYEQYF. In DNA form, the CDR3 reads TGTGCCAGCAGCCAGGGACAGTCCACGCTTTACGAGCAGTACTTC.

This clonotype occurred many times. CDR3 DNA sequence: TGTGCCAGCAGTTACTTCCGGGGATCCTACGAGCAGTACTTC. This translates into CASSYFRGSYEQYF. The chain combines TRBV6-5 with TRBJ2-7; D may be TRBD2 (5 bases). Per germline, CDR1 MNHEY and CDR2 SVGAGI. V was clipped by 1 base and J by 1 base, with 8 bases between them. CDR3 size: 14 residues.

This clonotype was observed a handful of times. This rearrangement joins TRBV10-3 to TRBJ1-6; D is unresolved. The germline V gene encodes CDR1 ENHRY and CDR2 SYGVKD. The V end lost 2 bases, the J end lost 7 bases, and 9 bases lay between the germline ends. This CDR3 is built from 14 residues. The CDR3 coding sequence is TGTGCCATCAGTGAGGGCGCACTCAATTCACCCCTCCACTTT. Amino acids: CAISEGALNSPLHF.

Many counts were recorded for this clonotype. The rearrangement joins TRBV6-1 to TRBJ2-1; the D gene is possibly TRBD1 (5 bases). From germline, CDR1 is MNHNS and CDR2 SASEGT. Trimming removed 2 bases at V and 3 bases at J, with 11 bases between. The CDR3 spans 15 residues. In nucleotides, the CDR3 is TGTGCCAGCAGTGAAATCCAGGGTGACTACAATGAGCAGTTCTTC. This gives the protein CASSEIQGDYNEQFF.

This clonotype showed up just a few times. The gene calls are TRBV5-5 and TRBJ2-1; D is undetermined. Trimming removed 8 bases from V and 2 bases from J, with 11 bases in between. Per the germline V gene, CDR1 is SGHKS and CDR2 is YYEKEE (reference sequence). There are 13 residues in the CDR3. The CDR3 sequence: CASQTRPYNEQFF. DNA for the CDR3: TGTGCCAGTCAGACGAGGCCCTACAATGAGCAGTTCTTC.

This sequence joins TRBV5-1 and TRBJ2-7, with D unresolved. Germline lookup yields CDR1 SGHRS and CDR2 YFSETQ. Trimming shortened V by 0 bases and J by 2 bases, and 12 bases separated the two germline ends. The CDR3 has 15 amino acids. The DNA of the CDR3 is TGCGCCAGCAGCTTGGCTGTGGCTGATCCCTACGAGCAGTACTTC. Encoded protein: CASSLAVADPYEQYF.

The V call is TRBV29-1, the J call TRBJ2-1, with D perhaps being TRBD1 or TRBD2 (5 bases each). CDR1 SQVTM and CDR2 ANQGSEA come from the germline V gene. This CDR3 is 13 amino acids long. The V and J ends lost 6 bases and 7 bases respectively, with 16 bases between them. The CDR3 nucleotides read TGCAGCGTCTCCGGGACGGGATTAAATGAGCAGTTCTTC. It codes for CSVSGTGLNEQFF.

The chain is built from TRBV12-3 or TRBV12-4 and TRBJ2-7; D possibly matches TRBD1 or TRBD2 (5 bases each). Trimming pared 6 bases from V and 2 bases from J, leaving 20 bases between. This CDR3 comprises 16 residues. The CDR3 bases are TGTGCCAGCAGCCCCTCTAGGGGCCAGCGGCCCTACGAGCAGTACTTC. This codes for CASSPSRGQRPYEQYF.

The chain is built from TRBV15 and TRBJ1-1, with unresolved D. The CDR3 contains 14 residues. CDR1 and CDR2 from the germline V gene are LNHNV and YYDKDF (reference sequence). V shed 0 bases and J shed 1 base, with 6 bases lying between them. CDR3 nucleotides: TGTGCCACCAGCAGAGAGAACAGGAACACTGAAGCTTTCTTT. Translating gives CATSRENRNTEAFF.

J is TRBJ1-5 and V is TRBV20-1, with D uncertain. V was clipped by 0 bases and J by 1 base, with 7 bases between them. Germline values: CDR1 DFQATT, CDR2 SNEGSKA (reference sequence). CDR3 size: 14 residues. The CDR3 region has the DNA TGCAGTGCTAGAGATCTCGTGAGCAATCAGCCCCAGCATTTT. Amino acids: CSARDLVSNQPQHF.

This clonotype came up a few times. The DNA for the CDR3 is TGCAGCACAGGTCGGGGGGGCTTCGGAAATGAGCAGTTCTTC. This encodes CSTGRGGFGNEQFF. The V gene is TRBV20-1, the J gene TRBJ2-1; 8 bases are shared with TRBD2. The germline CDR1 and CDR2 sequences are DFQATT and SNEGSKA (reference sequence). CDR3 length: 14 amino acids.

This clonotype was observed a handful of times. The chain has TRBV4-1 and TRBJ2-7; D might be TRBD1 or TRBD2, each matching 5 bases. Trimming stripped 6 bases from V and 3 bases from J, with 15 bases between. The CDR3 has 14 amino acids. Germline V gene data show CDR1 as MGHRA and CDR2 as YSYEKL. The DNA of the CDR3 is TGCGCCAGCAGGTACCGGGACGGGGACTACGAGCAGTACTTC. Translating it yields CASRYRDGDYEQYF.

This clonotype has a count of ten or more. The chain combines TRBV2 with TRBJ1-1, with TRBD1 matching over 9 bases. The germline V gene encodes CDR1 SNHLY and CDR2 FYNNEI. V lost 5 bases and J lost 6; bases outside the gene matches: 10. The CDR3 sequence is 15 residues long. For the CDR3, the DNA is TGTGCCAGCAGTAAAGATTCGGGACAGGGCTCTGAAGCTTTCTTT. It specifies CASSKDSGQGSEAFF.

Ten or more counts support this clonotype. The CDR3 protein is CASSSLAWDNEQFF. Written as DNA, the CDR3 is TGTGCCAGCAGTTCCCTAGCGTGGGACAATGAGCAGTTCTTC. The chain has TRBV12-3 or TRBV12-4 and TRBJ2-1; tentative D call: TRBD2 (6 bases). The CDR3 spans 14 residues. The V gene lost 4 bases and the J gene lost 5 bases, with 12 bases spanning the gap.

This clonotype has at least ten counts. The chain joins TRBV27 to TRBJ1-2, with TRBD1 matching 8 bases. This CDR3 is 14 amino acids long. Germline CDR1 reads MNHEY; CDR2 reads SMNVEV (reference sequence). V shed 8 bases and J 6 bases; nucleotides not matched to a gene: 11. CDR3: CASGTDRESNGYTF. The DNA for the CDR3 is TGTGCCAGCGGAACGGACAGGGAGAGCAATGGCTACACCTTC.

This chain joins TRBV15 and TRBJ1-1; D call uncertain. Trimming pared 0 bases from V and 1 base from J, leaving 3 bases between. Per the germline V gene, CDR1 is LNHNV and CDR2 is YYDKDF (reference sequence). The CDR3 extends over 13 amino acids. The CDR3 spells CATSREQNTEAFF. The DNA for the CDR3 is TGTGCCACCAGCAGAGAGCAGAACACTGAAGCTTTCTTT.

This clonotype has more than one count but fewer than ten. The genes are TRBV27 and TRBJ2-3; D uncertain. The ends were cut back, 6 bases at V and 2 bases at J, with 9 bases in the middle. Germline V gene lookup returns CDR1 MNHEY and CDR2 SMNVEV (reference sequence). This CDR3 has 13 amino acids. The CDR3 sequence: CASRPGHTDTQYF. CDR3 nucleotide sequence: TGTGCCAGCAGGCCCGGTCACACAGATACGCAGTATTTT.

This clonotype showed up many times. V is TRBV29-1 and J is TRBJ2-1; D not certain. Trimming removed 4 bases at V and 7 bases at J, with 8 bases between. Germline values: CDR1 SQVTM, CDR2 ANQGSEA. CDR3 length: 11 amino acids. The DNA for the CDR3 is TGCAGCGTTGCCTTGGGTAATGAGCAGTTCTTC. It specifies CSVALGNEQFF.

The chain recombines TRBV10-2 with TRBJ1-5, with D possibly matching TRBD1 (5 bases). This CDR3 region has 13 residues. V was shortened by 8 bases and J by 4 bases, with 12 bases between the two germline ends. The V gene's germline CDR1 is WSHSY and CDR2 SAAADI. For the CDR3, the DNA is TGCGCCAGCCTTCAGGGTTGGAATCAGCCCCAGCATTTT. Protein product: CASLQGWNQPQHF.

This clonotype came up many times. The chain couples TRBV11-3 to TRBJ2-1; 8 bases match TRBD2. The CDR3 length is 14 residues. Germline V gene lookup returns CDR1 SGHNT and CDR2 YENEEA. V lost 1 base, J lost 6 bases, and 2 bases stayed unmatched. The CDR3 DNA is TGTGCCAGCAGCTTAGGTAGCGGGGTCAATGAGCAGTTCTTC. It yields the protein CASSLGSGVNEQFF. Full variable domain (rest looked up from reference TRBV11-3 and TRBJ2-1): EAGVVQSPRYKIIEKKQPVAFWCNPISGHNTLYWYLQNLGQGPELLIRYENEEAVDDSQLPKDRFSAERLKGVDSTLKIQPAELGDSAVYLCASSLGSGVNEQFFGPGTRLTVL.

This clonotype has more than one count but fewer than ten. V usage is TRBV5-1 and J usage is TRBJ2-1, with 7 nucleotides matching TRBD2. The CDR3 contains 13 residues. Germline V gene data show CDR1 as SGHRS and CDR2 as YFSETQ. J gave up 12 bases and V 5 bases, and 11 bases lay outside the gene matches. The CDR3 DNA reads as TGCGCCAGCAGATCTCAGTGGGAGGGCGGGCAGTTCTTC. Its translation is CASRSQWEGGQFF.

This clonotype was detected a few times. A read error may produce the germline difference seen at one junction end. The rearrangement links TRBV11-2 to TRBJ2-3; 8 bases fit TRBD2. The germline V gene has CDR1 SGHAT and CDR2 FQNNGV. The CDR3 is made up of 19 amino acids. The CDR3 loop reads CDSSSSGWSAGGVTDTQYF. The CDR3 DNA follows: TGTGACAGCAGCTCGTCGGGGTGGTCGGCGGGGGGTGTCACAGATACGCAGTATTTT.

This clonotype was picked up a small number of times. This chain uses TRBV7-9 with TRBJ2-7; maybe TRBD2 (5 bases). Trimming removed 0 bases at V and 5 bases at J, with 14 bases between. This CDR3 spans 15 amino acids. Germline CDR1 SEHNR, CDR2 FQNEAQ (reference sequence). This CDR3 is CASSLAVGVGNEQYF. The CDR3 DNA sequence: TGTGCCAGCAGCTTAGCAGTGGGAGTGGGAAACGAGCAGTACTTC.